Listed here are 14 T cell receptor beta chains from one sample, sequenced in a study of CD8 T cells in ankylosing spondylitis. Using its own MiXCR run on the 5' RACE reads, TCRdb lists one record per CDR3 protein. Among 130,000 or so distinct CDR3 sequences listed, 6% to 8.5% were seen once. What was sequenced was blood, either unsorted or a sorted T cell fraction (not recorded which). The receptors here all came from a male donor with ankylosing spondylitis or in good health (not recorded which).

The gene calls are TRBV6-1 and TRBJ1-4; D call uncertain. The V gene lost 7 bases and the J gene lost 4 bases, with 16 bases spanning the gap. CDR3 length equals 15 residues. The germline CDR1 and CDR2 sequences are MNHNS and SASEGT. The chain's CDR3 is CASKAATRFNEKLFF. CDR3 in DNA: TGTGCCAGCAAGGCAGCAACCCGTTTTAATGAAAAACTGTTTTTT.

This clonotype was recorded many times. The rearrangement uses TRBV5-1 and TRBJ2-2, with 7 bases identical to TRBD2. This CDR3 region has 14 residues. Germline lookup yields CDR1 SGHRS and CDR2 YFSETQ. V was pared by 6 bases and J by 2 bases, with 4 bases of the junction left unmatched. In DNA, the CDR3 is TGCGCCAGCACAAGCGGGGTAAACACCGGGGAGCTGTTTTTT. It specifies CASTSGVNTGELFF.

This clonotype was seen many times. CDR3 loop: CASSSLRDPPYEQYF. CDR3 DNA: TGTGCCAGCAGTAGTTTGCGGGACCCTCCCTACGAGCAGTACTTC. The chain is built from TRBV7-2 and TRBJ2-7; D possibly corresponds to TRBD2 (6 bases). This CDR3 contains 15 residues. In germline, CDR1 is SGHTA, CDR2 FQGNSA. Trimming removed 6 bases from V and 2 bases from J, with 17 bases in between.

This clonotype was seen a few times. This sequence joins TRBV29-1 and TRBJ2-1, with D possibly being TRBD1 or TRBD2 (5 bases each). V shed 7 bases and J shed 0 bases, with 16 bases lying between them. CDR3 length: 15 residues. In germline, CDR1 is SQVTM, CDR2 ANQGSEA. CDR3 in DNA: TGCAGCGCTCGCCCAACAGGACTCTCCTACAATGAGCAGTTCTTC. Its protein product is CSARPTGLSYNEQFF.

This clonotype was detected ten times or more. CDR3 in amino acids: CASSLRYTLARATEAFF. The CDR3 bases are TGTGCCAGCAGTTTAAGGTACACCCTGGCCAGGGCCACTGAAGCTTTCTTT. This chain links TRBV27 with TRBJ1-1, with D perhaps matching TRBD1 (5 bases). The germline V gene has CDR1 MNHEY and CDR2 SMNVEV (reference sequence). Between the trimmed V and J ends, which lost 2 bases and 4 bases, there was a span of 20 bases. The CDR3 runs 17 residues.

Comment on this clonotype: The final CDR3 position lacks the conserved phenylalanine or tryptophan, pointing to a likely read error. It is unclear where the CDR3 begins or ends on the DNA, so no DNA is shown, and the CDR3 is as TCRdb lists it. The V gene is TRBV7-2, the J gene TRBJ1-2; the DNA was not compared with TRBD1, the D call given in the table. Germline assignment: CDR1 SGHTA and CDR2 FQGNSA. 15 amino acids form the CDR3, both terminal residues included. CDR3 in amino acids: CASSLGQGPNYGYPC.

This clonotype was counted a few times. CDR3 in DNA: TGCGCCAGCAGCCAAGAAGGAAGTGATGCGGGTTCACCCCTCCACTTT. Its translation is CASSQEGSDAGSPLHF. The rearrangement joins TRBV4-1 to TRBJ1-6, with no clear D. Trimming removed 0 bases at V and 9 bases at J, with 15 bases between. The germline V gene has CDR1 MGHRA and CDR2 YSYEKL. The CDR3 is 16 residues long.

This clonotype was counted many times. The chain links TRBV30 to TRBJ2-7, with D unclear. Germline CDR1 is GTSNPN and CDR2 is SVGIG (reference sequence). The CDR3 runs to 10 residues. The V end was cut by 2 bases, the J end by 5 bases, with 4 bases between. In DNA, the CDR3 is TGTGCCTGGAGTCAGGACGAGCAGTACTTC. Translating it yields CAWSQDEQYF.

This clonotype was counted at least ten times. The chain joins TRBV5-5 to TRBJ2-1, with unresolved D. The CDR3 spans 15 residues. Looked up from germline, CDR1 is SGHKS and CDR2 is YYEKEE (reference sequence). V gave up 0 bases and J gave up 6 bases, with 13 bases separating them. CDR3 in DNA: TGTGCCAGCAGCTTGGTCGAAGGATCGGGCAATGAGCAGTTCTTC. Translated, it gives CASSLVEGSGNEQFF.

This clonotype appeared many times. The genes are TRBV7-3 and TRBJ2-3, with TRBD2 matching 9 bases. The CDR3 length is 15 residues. Trimming removed 4 bases from V and 1 base from J; junction bases left unmatched: 3. CDR1 and CDR2 (germline): SGHTA, FQGTGA. This CDR3 reads CASSSRLAGTDTQYF. The CDR3 region has the DNA TGTGCCAGCAGCTCCAGACTAGCGGGCACAGATACGCAGTATTTT.

This clonotype came up many times. The V call is TRBV10-3, the J call TRBJ1-4; 7 nucleotides align to TRBD1. V trimming: 0 bases; J trimming: 3 bases; junction bases outside the gene matches: 4. The CDR3 length is 16 residues. The germline V gene encodes CDR1 ENHRY and CDR2 SYGVKD. CDR3 sequence (DNA): TGTGCCATCAGTGAGTCTTTGGACAGGCCTAATGAAAAACTGTTTTTT. Protein product: CAISESLDRPNEKLFF.

This clonotype was observed many times. The gene calls are TRBV28 and TRBJ2-7; no definite D call. Germline loops: CDR1 MDHEN, CDR2 SYDVKM. Trimming cost V 6 bases and J 4 bases, with 10 bases left between them. This CDR3 region has 12 residues. CDR3: CASSAELYEQYF. CDR3 in DNA: TGTGCCAGCAGCGCCGAGCTTTACGAGCAGTACTTC. Full variable domain (remainder filled in from reference TRBV28 and TRBJ2-7): DVKVTQSSRYLVKRTGEKVFLECVQDMDHENMFWYRQDPGLGLRLIYFSYDVKMKEKGDIPEGYSVSREKKERFSLILESASTNQTSMYLCASSAELYEQYFGPGTRLTVT.

This clonotype was detected many times. The V call is TRBV5-1, the J call TRBJ2-1, with 9 bases fitting TRBD1. Germline V gene lookup returns CDR1 SGHRS and CDR2 YFSETQ. This CDR3 contains 13 residues. Germline trimming cut 4 bases from V and 8 bases from J; bases unmatched to any gene: 4. The DNA for the CDR3 is TGCGCCAGCAGCGACAGGGGGTTCGATGAGCAGTTCTTC. Its protein product is CASSDRGFDEQFF.

This clonotype appeared many times. V and J are TRBV7-3 and TRBJ1-1, with D tentatively TRBD1 (6 bases). CDR3 length: 14 amino acids. Trimming cost V 0 bases and J 4 bases, with 9 bases left between them. CDR1 is SGHTA, CDR2 FQGTGA, per germline. Written as DNA, the CDR3 is TGTGCCAGCAGCTTAACCGGGACATCCACTGAAGCTTTCTTT. The encoded protein is CASSLTGTSTEAFF. The full variable domain, completed using reference TRBV7-3 and TRBJ1-1, is GAGVSQTPSNKVTEKGKYVELRCDPISGHTALYWYRQSLGQGPEFLIYFQGTGAADDSGLPNDRFFAVRPEGSVSTLKIQRTERGDSAVYLCASSLTGTSTEAFFGQGTRLTVV.